This T cell receptor beta chain was sequenced during a study of cytomegalovirus exposure and HLA in healthy donors. CDR1 MGHRA and CDR2 YSYEKL come from the germline V gene. CDR3 size: 16 residues. Trimming cost V 2 bases and J 5 bases; bases outside gene matches: 8. This clone occurred a few times. Both 60 Vbeta primers and 13 Jbeta primers went into the PCR. Clones were read by immunoSEQ multiplex PCR, and TCRdb kept only the in-frame ones, dropping some. The table has approximately 100,000 clones, 70% to 80% seen once; the top ten hold 11%. The rearrangement links TRBV4-1 to TRBJ2-1, with 8 bases that match TRBD2. This clonotype originated in a young man in good health and CMV-seropositive. Sequenced sample: PBMCs. DNA for the CDR3: TGCGCCAGCAGCCAACCTCCCGCGGGGGGAAACAATGAGCAGTTCTTC. Encoded protein: CASSQPPAGGNNEQFF.